The clone carrying this T cell receptor beta chain was picked up a small number of times. Its specificity is not known. The data were taken from a study of Ad26.COV2.S vaccination and SARS-CoV-2 variants. Study information: Of the COV1001 trial arms, the Ad26.COV2.S arm included the donor. Dosing was one shot or two shots 56 days apart.

Method: immunoSEQ multiplex PCR; TCRdb's copy keeps in-frame clones and lacks some. This sample has hundreds of thousands of clones, with around 89% found just once. The treatment denotes: some 20 received Ad26.COV2.S at low or high dose, single or two shots; 5 received placebo; per-sample allocation not given. Samples were taken on day 63 after the first vaccine or placebo injection. General observations from the study: Breadth and depth estimates from TCRs may understate total T cell responses. Vaccinees showed greater spike-specific TCR breadth than placebo recipients.

This CDR3 spans 20 amino acids. The clonotype originates from a person between 18 and 65 years old who received the Ad26.COV2.S COVID-19 vaccine or a placebo. The rearrangement uses TRBV21-1 and TRBJ2-2; the table's D call TRBD2 went unverified against the DNA. TRBV21-1 is a pseudogene. The input for sequencing was peripheral blood, taken in a trial of Ad26.COV2.S vaccine versus placebo. Here the CDR3 reads CASSSIQGAVKREGSGELFF. CDR3 in DNA: TGTGCCAGCAGCAGCATACAGGGGGCTGTGAAGCGGGAGGGGTCCGGGGAGCTGTTTTTT.